These 9 T cell receptor beta chains originate from one sample sequenced in a study of T-cell memory formation after mild COVID-19. TCRdb redid the calling of the 5' RACE reads with MiXCR, one entry per CDR3 protein. The sample consists of roughly 170,000 distinct CDR3 sequences, approximately 18% of them appearing once. The sequenced sample consisted of PBMCs or a T cell subset sorted from them (not recorded which). The origin of the receptors is a man younger than 30 who had mild COVID-19 (a few samples of this study predate the infection). Cell type and time point are not known.

This clonotype was seen more than once but under ten times. The chain employs TRBV9 and TRBJ2-2, with 7 bases identical to TRBD2. J lost 6 bases, V lost 3 bases, and 8 bases had no gene match. Germline assignment: CDR1 SGDLS and CDR2 YYNGEE. The CDR3 is 15 amino acids. The CDR3 sequence is CASSAGGTGAGELFF. CDR3 DNA: TGTGCCAGCAGCGCCGGGGGGACTGGGGCCGGGGAGCTGTTTTTT.

The chain has TRBV20-1 and TRBJ1-5; maybe TRBD1 (6 bases). Germline V gene lookup returns CDR1 DFQATT and CDR2 SNEGSKA (reference sequence). This CDR3 spans 14 amino acids. The V end lost 1 base, the J end lost 7 bases, and 14 bases lay between the germline ends. The CDR3 DNA follows: TGCAGTGCTAGAGTATTTAGGACAGACCAGCCCCAGCATTTT. It encodes CSARVFRTDQPQHF.

The chain joins TRBV3-1 to TRBJ1-1; D gene unclear. This CDR3 contains 14 residues. Germline V gene lookup returns CDR1 LGHDT and CDR2 YNNKEL (reference sequence). V was clipped by 0 bases and J by 7 bases, with 12 bases between them. Written as DNA, the CDR3 is TGTGCCAGCAGCCAAGATGACCGAGCAGGTGAAGCTTTCTTT. This sequence encodes CASSQDDRAGEAFF.

The chain employs TRBV20-1 and TRBJ1-1; D is possibly TRBD1 (6 bases). Germline CDR1 DFQATT, CDR2 SNEGSKA (reference sequence). The V end lost 6 bases, the J end lost 0 bases, and 14 bases lay between the germline ends. The CDR3 length is 14 residues. CDR3: CSAARGGMNTEAFF. In DNA form, the CDR3 reads TGCAGTGCCGCCAGGGGAGGGATGAACACTGAAGCTTTCTTT.

This clonotype was counted a few times. The chain has TRBV7-9 and TRBJ1-1, with D perhaps matching TRBD1 (6 bases). CDR3 length: 13 residues. CDR1 is SEHNR and CDR2 is FQNEAQ in the germline V gene (reference sequence). Deletions cut 5 bases from V and 6 bases from J, with 13 bases between. The chain's CDR3 is CASSDTGYAEAFF. The CDR3 DNA follows: TGTGCCAGCAGCGATACAGGGTACGCTGAAGCTTTCTTT. The full variable domain, rest sourced from reference TRBV7-9 and TRBJ1-1, is DTGVSQNPRHKITKRGQNVTFRCDPISEHNRLYWYRQTLGQGPEFLTYFQNEAQLEKSRLLSDRFSAERPKGSFSTLEIQRTEQGDSAMYLCASSDTGYAEAFFGQGTRLTVV.

This clonotype has a handful of counts. This chain links TRBV5-1 with TRBJ2-2, with D tentatively TRBD2 (6 bases). The CDR3 totals 16 residues. In germline, CDR1 is SGHRS, CDR2 YFSETQ. The germline V and J ends were trimmed by 5 bases and 2 bases, with 16 bases remaining between them. The CDR3 loop reads CASREPGLRNTGELFF. The CDR3, as DNA: TGCGCCAGCAGAGAACCGGGACTGAGAAACACCGGGGAGCTGTTTTTT.

This clonotype has just one count. This chain uses TRBV7-2 with TRBJ1-1; 11 nucleotides align to TRBD1. This CDR3 comprises 15 residues. From germline, CDR1 is SGHTA and CDR2 FQGNSA. Germline trimming cut 0 bases from V and 7 bases from J; bases unmatched to any gene: 4. The CDR3 loop is CASSLAGTGGFEAFF. Written as DNA, the CDR3 is TGTGCCAGCAGCTTAGCGGGGACAGGGGGTTTTGAAGCTTTCTTT.

This clonotype has just a few counts. This chain connects TRBV7-9 to TRBJ1-5, with D possibly being TRBD1 (5 bases). Germline V gene lookup returns CDR1 SEHNR and CDR2 FQNEAQ (reference sequence). The V end lost 6 bases, the J end lost 3 bases, and 12 bases lay between the germline ends. The CDR3 runs to 14 residues. CDR3 sequence (DNA): TGTGCCAGCAGTCGGGGGGATTTCAATCAGCCCCAGCATTTT. Its protein product is CASSRGDFNQPQHF.

In its sample, this clonotype was seen a few times. The CDR3 here is CASSRIVVRGGTGELFF. Here the CDR3 DNA reads TGTGCCAGCAGCCGGATCGTGGTGCGGGGGGGAACCGGGGAGCTGTTTTTT. The gene calls are TRBV5-6 and TRBJ2-2; 9 nucleotides match TRBD2. The CDR3 has 17 residues. Germline-derived CDR1 and CDR2 are SGHDT and YYEEEE. With V trimmed by 4 bases and J by 5 bases, 12 bases remained unmatched.